The present TCR beta chain was sequenced within a study of human T cells and chemical hapten exposure (dated by TCRdb to the early 2020s). Study-level background: For sensitization, 2% DPC in acetone was applied to a 2 cm by 2 cm area of upper inner arm skin. The study tracked peripheral blood TCR repertoire changes in vivo during primary and secondary sensitization to the hapten diphenylcyclopropenone (DPC) in alopecia patients. The patient cohort, mostly female, included alopecia areata with under or over 50% scalp involvement, alopecia totalis and alopecia universalis. Patient blood was sampled pre-sensitization (week 0) and at 2, 6 and about 24 weeks after DPC sensitization. Patch testing on the upper back used Finn chambers containing 0.01% DPC, with scoring done after 6 days according to International Contact Dermatitis Research Group standards. For TCR sequencing, blood came from 25 to 35 alopecia patients at anywhere from one to four time points (pre-sensitization, 2, 6 and 24 weeks). Libraries were combined into a pool for sequencing, and differences in TCR yield between samples came mainly from small differences in library volumes within the pool. Weekly therapeutic DPC doses were additionally applied to the scalp of patients throughout the roughly 23-week study period.

What this sample's time point label stands for: patch test 1, 2 weeks after DPC sensitization. The treatment or condition label here, explained by the study, means: therapeutic diphenylcyclopropenone sensitization with weekly scalp DPC. At each patch-test visit, blood was drawn before the patch test was applied. To be eligible, patients had to be aged 18 to 70, diagnosed with alopecia and judged suitable for DPC therapy, while pregnant patients were excluded. Total RNA was extracted from unfractionated whole blood that had been collected in Tempus Blood RNA tubes. Ten or more counts support this clonotype. What this receptor recognizes is not known. No base-level quality is on record; no much larger clone is a single base apart. Taken from cysteine to phenylalanine, the CDR3 has 16 residues. The read is trimmed to its CDR3 DNA, 48 bases read in frame from base 1. The germline V gene sets CDR1 to SQVTM and CDR2 to ANQGSEA. V ends up 3 bases short and J 1 base short, with an unmatched junction base count of 8.

Overall results and qualifications from the work: Alopecia, a presumed autoimmune disease, was present in all patients, so the immune response of the patients might differ from that of healthy individuals. The number of PT1 expanded TCRs positively correlated with patch test score, significant at thresholds 8, 16 and 32 but not 4. DPC sensitization did not change the number of TCRs with a frequency above 1 in 1000, and there was no evidence of changes in global repertoire structure. Repeated subsampling changed both the strength of the expansion versus patch-test correlation and the threshold at which the correlation became significant. Compared with pre-sensitization or healthy control sets, expanded TCRs formed significantly more large CDR3 similarity clusters, which is consistent with antigen-driven responses.

Preparation of the library involved RACE. The run used a NextSeq 500. During library preparation, unique molecular identifiers were attached to individual cDNA molecules so that TCRs could be counted quantitatively and reproducibly. For every blood RNA sample, sequencing covered both the TCR alpha and TCR beta chains. For the original study's pipeline: A median of roughly 100,000 TCRs per sample was observed, with a range of about 23,224 to 700,000. The Decombinator software suite was used to annotate V, J and CDR3 in the TCR reads. For PS versus PT1 abundance plots, all samples were subsampled to the same number of TCRs (28,000). TCRs were defined as expanded if absent before sensitization and observed at least eight times at the 2-week time point. TCRdb reprocessing: public reads trimmed at Q25 with fastp, clones called with MiXCR, in-frame beta chains kept. Each record represents a unique CDR3 protein, reported with the most common genes and DNA among its rows. What appears here as the V and J calls and clone size reflects TCRdb's work, not the paper's. This sample is represented by 95,000 or so distinct CDR3 sequences; roughly a tenth of them were singletons. Jointly, the top ten make up approximately 2.2% of the sample.

The receptor comes from a man in his forties or fifties with alopecia areata. Some clones in this sample may be carry-over from other donors' samples. Rearrangement joined TRBV29-1 to TRBJ2-5; a stretch of 10 junction bases matches TRBD1. The sequenced sample was whole blood, obtained in connection with sensitization to the hapten diphenylcyclopropenone (DPC). CDR3 sequence: CSVEGTGEPIQETQYF. In nucleotides, the sequence is TGCAGCGTTGAGGGGACAGGGGAGCCCATCCAAGAGACCCAGTACTTC.